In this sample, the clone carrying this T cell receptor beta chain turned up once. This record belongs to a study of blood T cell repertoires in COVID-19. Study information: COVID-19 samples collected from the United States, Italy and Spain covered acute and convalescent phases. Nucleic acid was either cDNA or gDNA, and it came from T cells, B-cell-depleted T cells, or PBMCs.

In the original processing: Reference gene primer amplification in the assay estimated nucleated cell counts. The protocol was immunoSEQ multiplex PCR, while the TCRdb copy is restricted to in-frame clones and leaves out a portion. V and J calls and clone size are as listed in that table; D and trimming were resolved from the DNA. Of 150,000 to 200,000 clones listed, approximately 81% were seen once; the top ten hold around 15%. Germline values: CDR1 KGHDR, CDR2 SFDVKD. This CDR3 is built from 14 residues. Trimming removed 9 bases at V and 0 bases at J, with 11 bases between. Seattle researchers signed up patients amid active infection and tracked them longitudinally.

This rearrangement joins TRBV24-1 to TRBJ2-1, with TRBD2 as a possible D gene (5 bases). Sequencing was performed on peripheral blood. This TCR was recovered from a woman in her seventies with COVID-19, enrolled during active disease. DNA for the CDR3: TGTGCCACCGAGGGCCGAAGCTCCTACAATGAGCAGTTCTTC. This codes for CATEGRSSYNEQFF.